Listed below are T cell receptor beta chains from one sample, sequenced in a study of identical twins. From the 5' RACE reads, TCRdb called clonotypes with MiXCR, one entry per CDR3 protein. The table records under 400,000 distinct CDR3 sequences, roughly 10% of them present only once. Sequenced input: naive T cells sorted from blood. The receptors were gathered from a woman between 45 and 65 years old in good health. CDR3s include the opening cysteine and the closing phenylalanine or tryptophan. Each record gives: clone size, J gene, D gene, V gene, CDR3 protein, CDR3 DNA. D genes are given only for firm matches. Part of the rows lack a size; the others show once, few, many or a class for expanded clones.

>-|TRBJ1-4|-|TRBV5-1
CASSLEGLTNEKLFF
TGCGCCAGCAGCTTGGAGGGTCTGACTAATGAAAAACTGTTTTTT
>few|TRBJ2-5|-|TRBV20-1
CSVSGPKETQYF
TGCAGCGTAAGCGGGCCCAAAGAGACCCAGTACTTC
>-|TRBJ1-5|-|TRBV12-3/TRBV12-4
CASSSNRGNQPQHF
TGTGCCAGCAGTTCCAACAGGGGCAATCAGCCCCAGCATTTT
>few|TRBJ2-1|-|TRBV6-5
CASSYFRGSGSGYNNEQFF
TGTGCCAGCAGTTACTTCAGAGGTTCCGGTAGCGGCTACAACAATGAGCAGTTCTTC
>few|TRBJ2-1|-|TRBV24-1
CATSNIQGAYNEQFF
TGTGCCACCAGTAATATCCAAGGGGCCTACAATGAGCAGTTCTTC
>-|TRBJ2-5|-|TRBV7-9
CASSLYSTQETQYF
TGTGCCAGCAGCTTATATTCCACCCAAGAGACCCAGTACTTC
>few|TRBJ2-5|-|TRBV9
CASSETGTQETQYF
TGTGCCAGCAGCGAGACAGGCACCCAAGAGACCCAGTACTTC
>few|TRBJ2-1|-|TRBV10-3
CAISESQGPYEQFF
TGTGCCATCAGTGAGTCCCAGGGACCATATGAGCAGTTCTTC
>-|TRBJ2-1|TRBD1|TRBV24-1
CATSDSTGTGDHEQFF
TGTGCCACCAGTGATTCGACCGGGACAGGGGACCATGAGCAGTTCTTC
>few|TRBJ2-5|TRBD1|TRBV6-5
CASSRQGLSQETQYF
TGTGCCAGCAGTCGACAGGGATTGTCCCAAGAGACCCAGTACTTC
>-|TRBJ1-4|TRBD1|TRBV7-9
CASSLGDRATNEKLFF
TGTGCCAGCAGCTTAGGGGACAGAGCAACTAATGAAAAACTGTTTTTT
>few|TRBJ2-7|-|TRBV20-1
CSAREVGRRGRRSYEQYF
TGCAGTGCTAGAGAAGTAGGACGCAGGGGAAGAAGGTCCTACGAGCAGTACTTC
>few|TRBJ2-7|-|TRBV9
CASSVGPSGSQSYEQYF
TGTGCCAGCAGCGTAGGACCTTCGGGGAGCCAATCCTACGAGCAGTACTTC
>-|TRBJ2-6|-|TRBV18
CASSVSSSGANVLTF
TGTGCCAGCTCAGTATCGTCTTCTGGGGCCAACGTCCTGACTTTC
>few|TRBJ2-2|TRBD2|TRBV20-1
CSARVSGSGELFF
TGCAGTGCTAGAGTTAGCGGGTCCGGGGAGCTGTTTTTT
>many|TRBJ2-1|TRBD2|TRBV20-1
CSAAPTSGSGNEQFF
TGCAGTGCCGCCCCGACTAGCGGGAGTGGGAATGAGCAGTTCTTC
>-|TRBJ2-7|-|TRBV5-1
CASSHSGPSYEQYF
TGCGCCAGCAGCCATAGCGGCCCCTCCTACGAGCAGTACTTC
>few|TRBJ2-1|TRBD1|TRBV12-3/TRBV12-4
CASSRTGANEQFF
TGTGCCAGCAGTCGGACAGGGGCCAATGAGCAGTTCTTC
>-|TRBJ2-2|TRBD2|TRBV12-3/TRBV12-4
CASSSLGGSVTGELFF
TGTGCCAGCAGCTCTCTGGGCGGGAGTGTCACCGGGGAGCTGTTTTTT
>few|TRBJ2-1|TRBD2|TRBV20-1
CSATPSGRATFF
TGCAGTGCTACCCCTAGCGGGAGGGCGACGTTCTTC
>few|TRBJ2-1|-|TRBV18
CASSPPVSRNEQFF
TGTGCCAGCTCACCACCGGTCAGCCGGAATGAGCAGTTCTTC
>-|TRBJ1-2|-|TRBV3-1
CASSRIRASYGYTF
TGTGCCAGCAGCCGAATCCGGGCGTCATATGGCTACACCTTC
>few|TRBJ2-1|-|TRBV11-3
CASSPRRQVAYNEQFF
TGTGCCAGCAGCCCCCGGAGACAGGTAGCGTACAATGAGCAGTTCTTC